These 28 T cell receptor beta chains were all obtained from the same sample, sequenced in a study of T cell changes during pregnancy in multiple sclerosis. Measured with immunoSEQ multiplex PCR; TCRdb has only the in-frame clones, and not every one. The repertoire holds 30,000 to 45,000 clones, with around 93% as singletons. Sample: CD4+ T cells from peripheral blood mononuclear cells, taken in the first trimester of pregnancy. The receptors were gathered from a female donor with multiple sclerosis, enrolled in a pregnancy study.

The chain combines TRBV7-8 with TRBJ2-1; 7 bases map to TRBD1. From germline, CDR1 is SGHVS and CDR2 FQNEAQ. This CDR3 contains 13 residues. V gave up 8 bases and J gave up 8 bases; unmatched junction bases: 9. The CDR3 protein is CASARGQGYEQFF. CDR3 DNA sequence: TGTGCCAGCGCGAGGGGGCAGGGATATGAGCAGTTCTTC.

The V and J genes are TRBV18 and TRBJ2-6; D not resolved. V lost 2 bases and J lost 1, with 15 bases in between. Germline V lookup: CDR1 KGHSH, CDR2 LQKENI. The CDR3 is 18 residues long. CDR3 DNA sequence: TGTGCCAGCTCACCATTTGCGAGAGGTCAATCTGGGGCCAACGTCCTGACTTTC. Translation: CASSPFARGQSGANVLTF.

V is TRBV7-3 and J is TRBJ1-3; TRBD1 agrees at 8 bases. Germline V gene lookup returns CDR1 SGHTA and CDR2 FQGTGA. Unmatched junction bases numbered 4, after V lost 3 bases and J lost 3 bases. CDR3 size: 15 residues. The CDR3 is CASSFGQGLGNTIYF. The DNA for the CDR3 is TGTGCCAGCAGCTTCGGACAGGGCCTTGGAAACACCATATATTTT.

CDR3 protein: CASSLVLEINSPLHF. The CDR3 nucleotides are TGTGCCAGCAGCTTAGTCCTCGAGATCAATTCACCCCTCCACTTT. The chain couples TRBV7-8 to TRBJ1-6, with no clear D. V lost 1 base to trimming and J lost 7 bases, with 11 bases between them. The CDR3 is 15 residues long. In germline, CDR1 is SGHVS, CDR2 FQNEAQ. The full variable domain, its missing parts supplied by reference TRBV7-8 and TRBJ1-6, is GAGVSQSPRYKVAKRGQDVALRCDPISGHVSLFWYQQALGQGPEFLTYFQNEAQLDKSGLPSDRFFAERPEGSVSTLKIQRTQQEDSAVYLCASSLVLEINSPLHFGNGTRLTVT.

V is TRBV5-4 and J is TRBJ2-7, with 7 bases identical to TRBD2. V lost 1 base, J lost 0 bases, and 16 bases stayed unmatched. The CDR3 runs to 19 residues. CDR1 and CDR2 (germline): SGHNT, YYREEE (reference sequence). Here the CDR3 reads CASSLSSSLAPDSSYEQYF. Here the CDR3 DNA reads TGTGCCAGCAGCTTGTCTAGTTCACTAGCGCCTGATAGCTCCTACGAGCAGTACTTC.

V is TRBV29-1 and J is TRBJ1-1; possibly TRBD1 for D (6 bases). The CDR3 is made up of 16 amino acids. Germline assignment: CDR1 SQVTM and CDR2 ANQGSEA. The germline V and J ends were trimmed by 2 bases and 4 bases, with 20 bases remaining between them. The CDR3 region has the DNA TGCAGCGTTGAACCTGAGGCAGGGGCCTTTGCCACTGAAGCTTTCTTT. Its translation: CSVEPEAGAFATEAFF.

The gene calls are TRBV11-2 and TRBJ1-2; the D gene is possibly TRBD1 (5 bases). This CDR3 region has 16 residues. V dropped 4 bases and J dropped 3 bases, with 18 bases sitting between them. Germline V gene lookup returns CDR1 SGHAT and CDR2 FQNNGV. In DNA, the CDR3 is TGTGCCAGCAGCTGGATAGGGGCCCGGGGGGACTATGGCTACACCTTC. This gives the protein CASSWIGARGDYGYTF.

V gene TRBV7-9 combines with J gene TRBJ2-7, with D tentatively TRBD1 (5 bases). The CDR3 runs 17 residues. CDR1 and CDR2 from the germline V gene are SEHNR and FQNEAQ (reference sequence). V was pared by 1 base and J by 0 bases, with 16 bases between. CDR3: CASSLGIGQGTSYEQYF. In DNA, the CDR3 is TGTGCCAGCAGCTTAGGAATAGGGCAGGGTACCTCCTACGAGCAGTACTTC.

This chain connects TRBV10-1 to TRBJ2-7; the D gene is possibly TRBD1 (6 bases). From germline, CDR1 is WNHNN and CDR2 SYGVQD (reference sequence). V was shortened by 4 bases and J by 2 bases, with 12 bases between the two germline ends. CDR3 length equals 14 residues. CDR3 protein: CASSGRDTAYEQYF. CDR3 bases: TGCGCCAGCAGTGGACGGGACACCGCCTACGAGCAGTACTTC.

This CDR3 reads CASSLVGQSQYF. CDR3 nucleotides: TGTGCCAGCAGCTTAGTTGGACAGTCCCAGTACTTC. The chain has TRBV11-2 and TRBJ2-5, with D possibly being TRBD1 (6 bases). Trimming left V 1 base short and J 9 bases short, with 9 bases between. The CDR3 is 12 amino acids. The germline CDR1 and CDR2 sequences are SGHAT and FQNNGV. Full variable domain (missing parts from reference TRBV11-2 and TRBJ2-5): EAGVAQSPRYKIIEKRQSVAFWCNPISGHATLYWYQQILGQGPKLLIQFQNNGVVDDSQLPKDRFSAERLKGVDSTLKIQPAKLEDSAVYLCASSLVGQSQYFGPGTRLLVL.

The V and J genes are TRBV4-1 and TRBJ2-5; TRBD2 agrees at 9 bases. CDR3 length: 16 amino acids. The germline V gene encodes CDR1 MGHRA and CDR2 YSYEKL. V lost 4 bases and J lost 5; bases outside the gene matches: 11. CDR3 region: CASSPLVAGASETQYF. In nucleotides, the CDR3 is TGCGCCAGCAGCCCTTTGGTAGCGGGAGCTTCTGAGACCCAGTACTTC.

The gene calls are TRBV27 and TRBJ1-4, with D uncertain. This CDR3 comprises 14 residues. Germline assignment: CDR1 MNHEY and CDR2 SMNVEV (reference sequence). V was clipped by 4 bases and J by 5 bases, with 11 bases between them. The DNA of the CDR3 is TGTGCCAGCAGTTCCCGTAGAGGCAATGAAAAACTGTTTTTT. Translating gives CASSSRRGNEKLFF.

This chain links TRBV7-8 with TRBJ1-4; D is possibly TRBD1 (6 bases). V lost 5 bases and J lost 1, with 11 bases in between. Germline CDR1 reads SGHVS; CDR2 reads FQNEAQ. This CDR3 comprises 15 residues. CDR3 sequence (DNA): TGTGCCAGCAGCCAGGGGACGGGAACTAATGAAAAACTGTTTTTT. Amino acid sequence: CASSQGTGTNEKLFF.

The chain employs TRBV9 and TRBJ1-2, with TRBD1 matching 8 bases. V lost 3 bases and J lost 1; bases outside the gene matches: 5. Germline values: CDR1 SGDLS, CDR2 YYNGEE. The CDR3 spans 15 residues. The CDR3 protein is CASSGQGARNYGYTF. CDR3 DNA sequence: TGTGCCAGCAGCGGTCAGGGGGCGCGTAACTATGGCTACACCTTC.

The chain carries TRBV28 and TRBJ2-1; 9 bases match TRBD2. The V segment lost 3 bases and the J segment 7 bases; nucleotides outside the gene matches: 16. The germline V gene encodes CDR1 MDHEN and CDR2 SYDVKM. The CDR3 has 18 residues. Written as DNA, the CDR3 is TGTGCCAGCAGTTTCGGGACTAGCCTCAACCCTTATTATAATGAGCAGTTCTTC. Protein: CASSFGTSLNPYYNEQFF.

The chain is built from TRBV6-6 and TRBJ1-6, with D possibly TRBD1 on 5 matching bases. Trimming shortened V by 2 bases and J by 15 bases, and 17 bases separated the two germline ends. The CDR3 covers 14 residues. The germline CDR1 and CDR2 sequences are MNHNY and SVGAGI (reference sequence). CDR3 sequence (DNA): TGTGCCAGCAGTTACCCTGCGGGGGATCGCAACCTCCACTTT. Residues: CASSYPAGDRNLHF.

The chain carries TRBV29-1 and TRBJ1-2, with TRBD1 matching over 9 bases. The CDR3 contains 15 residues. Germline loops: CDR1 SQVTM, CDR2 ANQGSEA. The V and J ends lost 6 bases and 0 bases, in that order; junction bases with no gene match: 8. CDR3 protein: CSVADRGATNYGYTF. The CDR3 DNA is TGCAGCGTAGCCGACAGGGGGGCAACTAACTATGGCTACACCTTC.

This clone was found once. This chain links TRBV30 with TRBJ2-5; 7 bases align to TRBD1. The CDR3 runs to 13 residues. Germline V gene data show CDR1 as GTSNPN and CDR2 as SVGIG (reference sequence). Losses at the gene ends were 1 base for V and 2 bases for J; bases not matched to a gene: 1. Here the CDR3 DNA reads TGTGCCTGGAGTGGGGACAGACAAGAGACCCAGTACTTC. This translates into CAWSGDRQETQYF. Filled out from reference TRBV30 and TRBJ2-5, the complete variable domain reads SQTIHQWPATLVQPVGSPLSLECTVEGTSNPNLYWYRQAAGRGLQLLFYSVGIGQISSEVPQNLSASRPQDRQFILSSKKLLLSDSGFYLCAWSGDRQETQYFGPGTRLLVL.

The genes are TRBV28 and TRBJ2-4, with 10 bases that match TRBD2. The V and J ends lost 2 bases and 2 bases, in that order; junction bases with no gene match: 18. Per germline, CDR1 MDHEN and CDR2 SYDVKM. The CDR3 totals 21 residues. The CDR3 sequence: CASSLIAGGSGRRLSKNIQYF. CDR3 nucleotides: TGTGCCAGCAGTTTAATCGCCGGGGGTAGCGGGAGGCGGCTATCCAAAAACATTCAGTACTTC.

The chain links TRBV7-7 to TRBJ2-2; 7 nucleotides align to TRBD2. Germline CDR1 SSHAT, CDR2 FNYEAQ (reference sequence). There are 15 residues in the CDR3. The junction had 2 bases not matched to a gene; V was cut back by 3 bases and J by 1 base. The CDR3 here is CASSLGGMNTGELFF. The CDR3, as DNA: TGTGCCAGCAGCTTGGGGGGGATGAACACCGGGGAGCTGTTTTTT.

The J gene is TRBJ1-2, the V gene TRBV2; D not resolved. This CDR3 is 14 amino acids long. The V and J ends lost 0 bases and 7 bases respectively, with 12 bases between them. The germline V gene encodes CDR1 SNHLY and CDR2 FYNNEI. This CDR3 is CASSEAAGSSGYTF. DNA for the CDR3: TGTGCCAGCAGTGAAGCCGCGGGTTCTAGTGGCTACACCTTC.

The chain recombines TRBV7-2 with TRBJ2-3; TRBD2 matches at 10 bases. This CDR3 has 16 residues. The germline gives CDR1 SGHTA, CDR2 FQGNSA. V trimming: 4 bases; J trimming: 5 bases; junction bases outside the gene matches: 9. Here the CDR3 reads CASSSSSGGGIDTQYF. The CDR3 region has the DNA TGTGCCAGCAGCTCCTCTAGCGGGGGAGGGATAGATACGCAGTATTTT.

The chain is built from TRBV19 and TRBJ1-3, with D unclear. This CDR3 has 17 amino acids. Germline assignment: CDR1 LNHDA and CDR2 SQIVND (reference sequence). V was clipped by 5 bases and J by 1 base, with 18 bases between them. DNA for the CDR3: TGTGCCAGTAGTGTACCCGAGGCCCGAGGGTCTGGAAACACCATATATTTT. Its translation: CASSVPEARGSGNTIYF. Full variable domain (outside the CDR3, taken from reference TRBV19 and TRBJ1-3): DGGITQSPKYLFRKEGQNVTLSCEQNLNHDAMYWYRQDPGQGLRLIYYSQIVNDFQKGDIAEGYSVSREKKESFPLTVTSAQKNPTAFYLCASSVPEARGSGNTIYFGEGSWLTVV.

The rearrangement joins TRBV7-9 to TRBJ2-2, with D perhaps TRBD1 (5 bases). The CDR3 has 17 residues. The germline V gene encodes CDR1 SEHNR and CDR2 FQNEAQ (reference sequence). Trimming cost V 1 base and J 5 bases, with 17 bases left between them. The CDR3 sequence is CASSLVGQPVRTGELFF. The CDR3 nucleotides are TGTGCCAGCAGCTTAGTGGGGCAGCCCGTTAGAACCGGGGAGCTGTTTTTT.

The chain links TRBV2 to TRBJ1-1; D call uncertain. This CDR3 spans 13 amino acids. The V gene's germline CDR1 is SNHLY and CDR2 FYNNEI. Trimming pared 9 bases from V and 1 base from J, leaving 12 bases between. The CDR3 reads CASSLRWNTEAFF. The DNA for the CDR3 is TGTGCCAGTTCTCTCCGGTGGAACACTGAAGCTTTCTTT. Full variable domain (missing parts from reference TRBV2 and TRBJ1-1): EPEVTQTPSHQVTQMGQEVILRCVPISNHLYFYWYRQILGQKVEFLVSFYNNEISEKSEIFDDQFSVERPDGSNFTLKIRSTKLEDSAMYFCASSLRWNTEAFFGQGTRLTVV.

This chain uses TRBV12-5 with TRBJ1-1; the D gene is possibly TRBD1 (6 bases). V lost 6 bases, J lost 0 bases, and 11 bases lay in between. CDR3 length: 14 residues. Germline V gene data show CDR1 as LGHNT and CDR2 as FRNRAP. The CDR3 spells CASGAGTMNTEAFF. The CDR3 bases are TGTGCTAGTGGGGCCGGGACAATGAACACTGAAGCTTTCTTT.

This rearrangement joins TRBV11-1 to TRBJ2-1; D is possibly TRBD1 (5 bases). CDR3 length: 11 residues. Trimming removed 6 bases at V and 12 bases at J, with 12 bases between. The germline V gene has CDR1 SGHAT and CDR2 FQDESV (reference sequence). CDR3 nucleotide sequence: TGTGCCAGCAGTAGGGGCGGCGGGCAGTTCTTC. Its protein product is CASSRGGGQFF. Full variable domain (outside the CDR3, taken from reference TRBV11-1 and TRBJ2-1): EAEVAQSPRYKITEKSQAVAFWCDPISGHATLYWYRQILGQGPELLVQFQDESVVDDSQLPKDRFSAERLKGVDSTLKIQPAELGDSAMYLCASSRGGGQFFGPGTRLTVL.

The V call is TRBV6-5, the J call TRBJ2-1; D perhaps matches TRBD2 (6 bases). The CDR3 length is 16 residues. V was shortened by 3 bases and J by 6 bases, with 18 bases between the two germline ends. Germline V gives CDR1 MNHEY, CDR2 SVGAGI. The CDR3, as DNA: TGTGCCAGCAGTTATGAAGGCGGGGTCCCCTTCAATGAGCAGTTCTTC. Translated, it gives CASSYEGGVPFNEQFF.